This T cell receptor (beta chain) comes out of a study of lymphopenia after photon versus proton radiotherapy. Study-wide points: Proton therapy kept repertoires fairly stable, unlike photons, which gained effector/memory cells. Survival link was tested only in deceased patients; proton benefit remains a possibility.

The germline CDR1 and CDR2 sequences are KGHSH and LQKENI. The CDR3 contains 17 residues. After removal of 4 bases from V and 4 bases from J, the junction contained 11 bases not matched to a gene. About this clone: Its antigen is unknown.

Only in-frame clones appear in the TCRdb table, and some are missing; sequencing was by immunoSEQ multiplex PCR. The sample contains 70,000 or so clones, approximately 90% of which appear only once. The clonotype originates from a woman aged 70-85 years with pancreatic cancer. Here the sequenced sample was peripheral blood, taken from a patient treated with photon-based radiotherapy. The J gene is TRBJ1-4, the V gene TRBV18, with 8 bases aligning to TRBD1. This CDR3 is CASSQSLGQGVNEKLFF. The CDR3 DNA is TGTGCCAGCTCACAAAGCCTCGGACAGGGCGTTAATGAAAAACTGTTTTTT. The full variable domain, its missing parts supplied by reference TRBV18 and TRBJ1-4, is NAGVMQNPRHLVRRRGQEARLRCSPMKGHSHVYWYRQLPEEGLKFMVYLQKENIIDESGMPKERFSAEFPKEGPSILRIQQVVRGDSAAYFCASSQSLGQGVNEKLFFGSGTQLSVL.